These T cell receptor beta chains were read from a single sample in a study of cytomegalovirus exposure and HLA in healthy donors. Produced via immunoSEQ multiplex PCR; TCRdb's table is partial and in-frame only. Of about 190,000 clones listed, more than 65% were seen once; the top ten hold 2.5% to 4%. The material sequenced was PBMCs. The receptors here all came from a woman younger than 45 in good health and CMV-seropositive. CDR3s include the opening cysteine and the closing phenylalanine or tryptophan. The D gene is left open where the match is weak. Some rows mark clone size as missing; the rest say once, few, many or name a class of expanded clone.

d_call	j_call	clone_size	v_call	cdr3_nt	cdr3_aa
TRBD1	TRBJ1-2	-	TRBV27	TGTGCCAGCAGGACCGACAGAACCGGACAGGGTAAAGGCTACACCTTC	CASRTDRTGQGKGYTF
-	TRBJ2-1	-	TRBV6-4	TGTGCCAGCAGTGACTCGTTCCCGGGAGAGGATGAGCAGTTCTTC	CASSDSFPGEDEQFF
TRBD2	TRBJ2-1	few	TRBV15	TGTGCCACCAGCAGGAGCACTAGCGGGACCCTCTACAATGAGCAGTTCTTC	CATSRSTSGTLYNEQFF
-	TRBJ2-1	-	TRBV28	TGTGCCAGCAGTTTAGGGGGCTTGTCCTACAATGAGCAGTTCTTC	CASSLGGLSYNEQFF
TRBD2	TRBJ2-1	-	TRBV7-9	TGTGCCAGCAGCTTAGGATCTGCGGGAGCTTACTACAATGAGCAGTTCTTC	CASSLGSAGAYYNEQFF
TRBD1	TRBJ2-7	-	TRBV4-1	TGCGCCAGCAGCCAGGGGCAGGGGGCGGTTTACGAGCAGTACTTC	CASSQGQGAVYEQYF
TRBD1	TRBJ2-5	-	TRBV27	TGTGCCAGCAGCAACCGGGACAGGGGGCGGGAGACCCAGTACTTC	CASSNRDRGRETQYF
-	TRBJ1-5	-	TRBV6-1	TGTGCCAGCAGTACAGGGACGAGCAATCAGCCCCAGCATTTT	CASSTGTSNQPQHF
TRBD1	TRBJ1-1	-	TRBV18	TGTGCCAGCTCACCAACGGGACAGGGGCTCATGAACACTGAAGCTTTCTTT	CASSPTGQGLMNTEAFF
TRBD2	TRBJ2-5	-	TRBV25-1	TGTGCCAGCAGTGAATCGGGGGGGACCCAGTACTTC	CASSESGGTQYF
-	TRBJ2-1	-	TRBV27	TGTGCCAGCAGTTTTGCGAATGAGCAGTTCTTC	CASSFANEQFF
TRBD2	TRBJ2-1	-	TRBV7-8	TGTGCCAGCAGCACGGGACTAGCGGGAGGGCCCCGGGAGCAGTTCTTC	CASSTGLAGGPREQFF
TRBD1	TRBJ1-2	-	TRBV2	TGTGCCAGCAGTGAGCAGGGGGGCAGGACCTATGGCTACACCTTC	CASSEQGGRTYGYTF
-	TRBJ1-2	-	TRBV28	TGTGCCAGCCTCGGACAGTTCTATGGCTACACCTTC	CASLGQFYGYTF
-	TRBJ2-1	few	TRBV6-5	TGTGCCAGCAGTTCAGACAGCAATGAGCAGTTCTTC	CASSSDSNEQFF
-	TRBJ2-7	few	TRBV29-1	TGCAGCGTTGGTATGGGGGGGGCGCGGGGGGAGCAGTACTTC	CSVGMGGARGEQYF
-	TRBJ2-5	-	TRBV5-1	TGCGCCAGCAAGGATGTGGGAGGTAGCCAAGAGACCCAGTACTTC	CASKDVGGSQETQYF
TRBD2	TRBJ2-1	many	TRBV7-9	TGTGCCAGCACCGTTCTAGCGGGAGGCGACAATGAGCAGTTCTTC	CASTVLAGGDNEQFF
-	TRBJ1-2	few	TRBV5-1	TGCGCCAGCAGCTTGACCCCTTTTGACAGGCTTAGTGGCTACACCTTC	CASSLTPFDRLSGYTF
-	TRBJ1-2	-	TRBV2	TGTGCCAGCAGTGACCCACAGCTACCTAACTATGGCTACACCTTC	CASSDPQLPNYGYTF
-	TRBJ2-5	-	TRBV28	TGTGCCACCAGCTGGGTAGGGGCACGAGAGACCCAGTACTTC	CATSWVGARETQYF
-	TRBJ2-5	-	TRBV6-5	TGTGCCAGCAGTTACATGGGCCCGCAGGGGCAAGAGACCCAGTACTTC	CASSYMGPQGQETQYF
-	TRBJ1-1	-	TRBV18	TGTGCCAGCTCACCACATCTGGGGGGAGACACTGAAGCTTTCTTT	CASSPHLGGDTEAFF
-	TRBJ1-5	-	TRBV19	TGTGCCAGTAGTGGCGGTGGCAATCAGCCCCAGCATTTT	CASSGGGNQPQHF
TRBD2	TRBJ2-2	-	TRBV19	TGTGCCAGTCGGCCGGGACTAGCGATGAACACCGGGGAGCTGTTTTTT	CASRPGLAMNTGELFF
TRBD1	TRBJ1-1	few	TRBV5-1	TGCGCCAGCAGCCTCCCGGGACAGTACACTGAAGCTTTCTTT	CASSLPGQYTEAFF
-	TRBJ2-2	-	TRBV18	TGTGCCAGCTCGGATCGACAGGTGCACACCGGGGAGCTGTTTTTT	CASSDRQVHTGELFF
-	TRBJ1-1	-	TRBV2	TGTGCCAGCAGTGAAGGTAGGGGGTCCACTGAAGCTTTCTTT	CASSEGRGSTEAFF
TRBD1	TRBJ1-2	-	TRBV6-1	TGTGCCAGCACCTCGACAGGGTGGGGCTACACCTTC	CASTSTGWGYTF
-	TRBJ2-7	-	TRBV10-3	TGTGCCATCGCGCATAGCAGGGCTTCCTACGAGCAGTACTTC	CAIAHSRASYEQYF
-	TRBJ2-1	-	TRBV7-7	TGTGCTAGCAGCTTAAGTCGGGAGTACTACAATGAGCAGTTCTTC	CASSLSREYYNEQFF
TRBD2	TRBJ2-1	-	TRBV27	TGTGCCAGCAGTTTGTCCAGGGGCCTAGCTAGCGGGAGGGCCTACAATGAGCAGTTCTTC	CASSLSRGLASGRAYNEQFF
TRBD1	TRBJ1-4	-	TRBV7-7	TGTGCTAGCAGCAGGGGTCGGGACAGGGGAGAAAAACTGTTTTTT	CASSRGRDRGEKLFF
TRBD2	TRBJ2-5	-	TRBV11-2	TGTGCCAGCAGCTTAAGCCGCGGGAGGGGACAAGAGACCCAGTACTTC	CASSLSRGRGQETQYF
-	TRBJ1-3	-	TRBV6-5	TGTGCCAGCAGGCCAGGCCGGTTGTCTGGAAACACCATATATTTT	CASRPGRLSGNTIYF
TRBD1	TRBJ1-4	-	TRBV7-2	TGTGCCAGCAGCCCGGACAGGGTTGAAAAACTGTTTTTT	CASSPDRVEKLFF
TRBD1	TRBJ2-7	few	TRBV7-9	TGTGCCAGCAGCTTGAAGCATAGGGGACAGACCTCCTACGAGCAGTACTTC	CASSLKHRGQTSYEQYF
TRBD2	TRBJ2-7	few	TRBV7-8	TGTGCCAGCAGCTTAAACGTAGGGAGGGACGAGCAGTACTTC	CASSLNVGRDEQYF
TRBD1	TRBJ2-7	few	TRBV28	TGTGCCAGCAGTGCCCCCGGACAGGGTCCCTACGAGCAGTACTTC	CASSAPGQGPYEQYF
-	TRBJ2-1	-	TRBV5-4	TGTGCCAGCAGCTTGGAACTGAGCGGAGCCTACAATGAGCAGTTCTTC	CASSLELSGAYNEQFF
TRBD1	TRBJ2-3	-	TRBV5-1	TGCGCCAGCAGCTTGGCCGGACAGGGGTACACAGATACGCAGTATTTT	CASSLAGQGYTDTQYF
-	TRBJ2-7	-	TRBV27	TGTGCCAGCTTTACGGGGTTGGGCGAGCAGTACTTC	CASFTGLGEQYF
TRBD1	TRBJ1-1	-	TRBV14	TGTGCCAGCAGTTTGTCAGGGGGCTTGAACACTGAAGCTTTCTTT	CASSLSGGLNTEAFF
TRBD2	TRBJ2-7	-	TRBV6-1	TGTGCCAGCAGTGAAAGGGGAGCGGGATCTTACGAGCAGTACTTC	CASSERGAGSYEQYF
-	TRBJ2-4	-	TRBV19	TGTGCCAGTAGTGTGACGGGGGTTATAGCCAAAAACATTCAGTACTTC	CASSVTGVIAKNIQYF
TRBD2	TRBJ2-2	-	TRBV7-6	TGTGCCAGCAGCTCCCGACTAGCCGGCACCGGGGAGCTGTTTTTT	CASSSRLAGTGELFF
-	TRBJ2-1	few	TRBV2	TGTGCCAGCAGGGGAACGGGAGAGCAGTTCTTC	CASRGTGEQFF
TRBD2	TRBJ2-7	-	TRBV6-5	TGTGCCAGCAGCCCGGGGGGGCTTCTAACCGAGCAGTACTTC	CASSPGGLLTEQYF